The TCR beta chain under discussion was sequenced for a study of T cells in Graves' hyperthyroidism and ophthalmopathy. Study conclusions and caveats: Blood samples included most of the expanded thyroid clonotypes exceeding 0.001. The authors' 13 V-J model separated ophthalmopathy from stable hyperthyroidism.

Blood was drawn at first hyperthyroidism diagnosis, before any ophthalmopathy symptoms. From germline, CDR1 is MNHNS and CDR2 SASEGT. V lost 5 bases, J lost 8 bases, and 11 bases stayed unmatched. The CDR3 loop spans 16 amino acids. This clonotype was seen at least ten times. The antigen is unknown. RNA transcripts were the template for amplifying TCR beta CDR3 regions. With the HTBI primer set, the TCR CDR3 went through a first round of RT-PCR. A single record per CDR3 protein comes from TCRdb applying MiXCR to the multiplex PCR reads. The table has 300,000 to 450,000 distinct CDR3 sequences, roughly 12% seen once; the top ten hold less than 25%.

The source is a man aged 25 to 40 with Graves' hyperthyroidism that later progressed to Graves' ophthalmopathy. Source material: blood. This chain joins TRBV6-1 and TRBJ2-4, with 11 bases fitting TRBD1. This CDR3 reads CASSFNPGQGEDIQYF. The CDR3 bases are TGTGCCAGCAGTTTCAATCCGGGACAGGGGGAGGACATTCAGTACTTC.